This T cell receptor beta chain derives from a study of breast tumors, draining lymph nodes, adjacent tissues. Regarding the study as a whole: Findings are consistent with lymph node origin and intratumoral expansion of most tumor T cells.

To note about this clonotype: Its antigen remains unknown. A junction end diverges from the germline sequence, so it may reflect a read error.

Breast cancer patients provided tissue from their axillary draining lymph nodes. TCRdb ran MiXCR on the multiplex PCR reads and lists one entry per CDR3 protein. This table holds about 180,000 distinct CDR3 sequences, around a third found once. This CDR3 is 8 amino acids long. Looked up from germline, CDR1 is SGHNT and CDR2 is YENEEA. The sequenced material came from axillary lymph node tissue. This sequence originates from a female donor with breast cancer. Some clones in this sample may be carry-over from other donors' samples. The gene calls are TRBV11-3 and TRBJ1-4; D remains ambiguous. CDR3 protein: CATQRLSF. The CDR3, as DNA: TGTGCCACTCAAAGACTGTCTTTT.